These 32 T cell receptor beta chains share one sample of origin, sequenced in a study of blood T cells in healthy people across ages. A second PCR, run for 7 to 11 cycles, used a sample-barcoded 5' primer plus a J-beta primer mix. Each CDR3 protein gets one entry after TCRdb re-called the 5' RACE reads with MiXCR. The data contain 1.8 million or so distinct CDR3 sequences, about 39% of them singletons. The sample consisted of blood. The receptors were sampled from a human donor in good health.

The CDR3 region is CATSRDVRDEQFF. In nucleotides, the CDR3 is TGTGCCACCAGCAGAGATGTCAGGGATGAGCAGTTCTTC. This chain connects TRBV15 to TRBJ2-1, with D perhaps matching TRBD1 (5 bases). V was shortened by 0 bases and J by 8 bases, with 8 bases between the two germline ends. The CDR3 is made up of 13 amino acids. The germline V gene has CDR1 LNHNV and CDR2 YYDKDF (reference sequence).

This clonotype showed up just a few times. The chain employs TRBV13 and TRBJ2-3; 7 positions agree with TRBD1. The CDR3 is made up of 15 amino acids. Germline values: CDR1 PRHDT, CDR2 FYEKMQ (reference sequence). V was clipped by 3 bases and J by 2 bases; unmatched bases: 5. CDR3 coding DNA: TGTGCCAGCAGCTTTGGACAGGCATACACAGATACGCAGTATTTT. Residues: CASSFGQAYTDTQYF.

The sample holds a few counts of this clonotype. The genes are TRBV20-1 and TRBJ2-3; a weak D match, TRBD2 (6 bases). The CDR3 loop spans 15 amino acids. Trimming cost V 6 bases and J 3 bases, with 19 bases left between them. Looked up from germline, CDR1 is DFQATT and CDR2 is SNEGSKA (reference sequence). This CDR3 reads CSAFQTLEGTDTQYF. The CDR3 region has the DNA TGCAGTGCGTTTCAGACTCTGGAGGGGACAGATACGCAGTATTTT.

The sample holds a few counts of this clonotype. The V and J genes are TRBV12-3 or TRBV12-4 and TRBJ2-4; D call uncertain. This CDR3 comprises 12 residues. Trimming shortened V by 4 bases and J by 8 bases, and 9 bases separated the two germline ends. CDR3 sequence: CASSSSFDIQYF. CDR3 in DNA: TGTGCCAGCAGTTCCTCGTTCGACATTCAGTACTTC.

This clonotype was detected only a few times. The chain links TRBV7-2 to TRBJ1-1; a possible D gene is TRBD1 (6 bases). Germline values: CDR1 SGHTA, CDR2 FQGNSA. V lost 3 bases and J lost 1, with 12 bases in between. The CDR3 runs 15 residues. As DNA, the CDR3 is TGTGCCAGCAGCTTGCTTGGGACAAGGAACACTGAAGCTTTCTTT. The encoded protein is CASSLLGTRNTEAFF.

The rearrangement uses TRBV27 and TRBJ1-2; D is undetermined. CDR1 and CDR2 from the germline V gene are MNHEY and SMNVEV (reference sequence). V lost 5 bases to trimming and J lost 3 bases, with 13 bases between them. This CDR3 is 14 amino acids long. The CDR3 DNA sequence: TGTGCCAGCAGTATCCGGGAGCGCTACTATGGCTACACCTTC. Its protein product is CASSIRERYYGYTF.

The chain is built from TRBV6-5 and TRBJ2-7; D is unresolved. This CDR3 has 15 residues. The V end lost 4 bases, the J end lost 2 bases, and 15 bases lay between the germline ends. Germline CDR1 MNHEY, CDR2 SVGAGI. CDR3 in DNA: TGTGCCAGCAGTTCCGCCTACCGGGTGCCCTACGAGCAGTACTTC. Amino acid sequence: CASSSAYRVPYEQYF.

This clonotype occurred a few times. The chain links TRBV29-1 to TRBJ1-2, with 8 nucleotides matching TRBD1. There are 16 residues in the CDR3. Trimming took 1 base from V and 4 from J; bases not matched to a gene: 11. CDR1 SQVTM and CDR2 ANQGSEA come from the germline V gene. CDR3 nucleotides: TGCAGCGTTGAAGCTGCCAGGGGGCCGTTTGGCTATGGCTACACCTTC. This sequence encodes CSVEAARGPFGYGYTF.

The rearrangement links TRBV20-1 to TRBJ2-3, with D hard to call. Trimming removed 0 bases from V and 1 base from J, with 8 bases in between. The CDR3 runs to 14 residues. Germline V gene lookup returns CDR1 DFQATT and CDR2 SNEGSKA (reference sequence). The CDR3 here is CSARERTGTDTQYF. CDR3 bases: TGCAGTGCTAGAGAGAGAACCGGCACAGATACGCAGTATTTT.

This clonotype was seen a few times. The V gene is TRBV20-1, the J gene TRBJ2-5, with D tentatively TRBD1 (6 bases). Judging by the DNA end, TRBJ2-7 fits better; the J call may be wrong. Germline assignment: CDR1 DFQATT and CDR2 SNEGSKA (reference sequence). The CDR3 has 12 residues. CDR3 DNA sequence: TGCAGTGCTAGATGGGGGCCCCACGAGCAGTACTTC. Translation gives CSARWGPHEQYF.

This chain joins TRBV7-2 and TRBJ2-3, with a tentative D call TRBD2 (6 bases). The V end lost 5 bases, the J end lost 4 bases, and 16 bases lay between the germline ends. The length of the CDR3 is 15 residues. The germline V gene has CDR1 SGHTA and CDR2 FQGNSA. CDR3 sequence reads: CASSRQTGVADTQYF. Written as DNA, the CDR3 is TGTGCCAGCAGCCGTCAAACGGGAGTCGCAGATACGCAGTATTTT. Filled out from reference TRBV7-2 and TRBJ2-3, the complete variable domain reads GAGVSQSPSNKVTEKGKDVELRCDPISGHTALYWYRQSLGQGLEFLIYFQGNSAPDKSGLPSDRFSAERTGGSVSTLTIQRTQQEDSAVYLCASSRQTGVADTQYFGPGTRLTVL.

The V call is TRBV6-2 or TRBV6-3, the J call TRBJ2-1; TRBD1 is a possible D gene (5 bases). Trimming took off 5 bases at V and 7 bases at J, with 24 bases between the two ends. This CDR3 has 17 amino acids. Germline assignment: CDR1 MNHEY and CDR2 SVGEGT. As DNA, the CDR3 is TGTGCCAGCAGTCGAAGAAAGGGGATGTTAGTTAATAATGAGCAGTTCTTC. Encoded protein: CASSRRKGMLVNNEQFF.

Regarding this clonotype: The CDR3 does not end in the conserved phenylalanine or tryptophan, so this is likely a read error. The limits of the CDR3 on the DNA are not certain, so only TCRdb's listed CDR3 is given. The chain is built from TRBV12-5 and TRBJ2-7. Germline V gives CDR1 LGHNT, CDR2 FRNRAP. The CDR3 length is 11 residues, termini included. This CDR3 reads CASGLVKSISL.

The chain uses TRBV7-8 and TRBJ1-3; 9 positions match TRBD1. The CDR3 consists of 15 residues. After removal of 1 base from V and 9 bases from J, the junction contained 7 bases not matched to a gene. Per germline, CDR1 SGHVS and CDR2 FQNEAQ. CDR3 coding DNA: TGTGCCAGCAGCTTAGGACAGGGGGGAGAAGGCACCATATATTTT. Protein: CASSLGQGGEGTIYF.

The gene calls are TRBV7-8 and TRBJ2-1; D not certain. Germline V CDR1 and CDR2: SGHVS, FQNEAQ. V was cut by 4 bases and J by 2 bases, with 12 bases left in between. This CDR3 region has 15 residues. The DNA of the CDR3 is TGTGCCAGCAGCTCGCGAGGCACGGCCTACAATGAGCAGTTCTTC. The encoded protein is CASSSRGTAYNEQFF.

V and J are TRBV12-3 or TRBV12-4 and TRBJ2-1; 10 nucleotides agree with TRBD2. This CDR3 contains 15 residues. Unmatched junction bases numbered 6, after V lost 1 base and J lost 9 bases. The CDR3 protein is CASSLGPSGGGEQFF. CDR3 DNA: TGTGCCAGCAGTTTAGGCCCTAGCGGGGGAGGTGAGCAGTTCTTC.

The chain recombines TRBV7-9 with TRBJ1-1, with unresolved D. The V end was cut by 5 bases, the J end by 1 base, with 20 bases between. Germline CDR1 and CDR2: SEHNR and FQNEAQ (reference sequence). The CDR3 consists of 17 residues. The CDR3 loop is CASSPGDVTLRNTEAFF. For the CDR3, the DNA is TGTGCCAGCAGCCCCGGAGATGTTACCCTACGGAACACTGAAGCTTTCTTT.

The chain couples TRBV29-1 to TRBJ2-3; D is possibly TRBD1 (6 bases). The V end lost 4 bases, the J end lost 1 base, and 9 bases lay between the germline ends. Germline CDR1 SQVTM, CDR2 ANQGSEA. The CDR3 sequence is 13 residues long. CDR3 sequence: CSVAGDGTDTQYF. Written as DNA, the CDR3 is TGCAGCGTTGCAGGGGACGGCACAGATACGCAGTATTTT.

Remarks on this clonotype: An end of the junction does not agree with germline; a read error may underlie this. The chain is built from TRBV6-1 and TRBJ2-1, with 8 bases fitting TRBD2. Germline V gene data show CDR1 as MNHNS and CDR2 as SASEGT. This CDR3 is 16 amino acids long. This chain's CDR3 is CARSDQYSGAYNEQFF. The CDR3 nucleotides read TGTGCCCGCAGTGATCAGTATAGCGGGGCCTACAATGAGCAGTTCTTC.

The chain is built from TRBV29-1 and TRBJ1-2; possibly TRBD1 for D (5 bases). The CDR3 consists of 13 residues. CDR1 is SQVTM, CDR2 ANQGSEA, per germline. The CDR3 here is CNVRDGGVYGYTF. DNA of the CDR3: TGCAACGTGCGGGACGGAGGGGTCTATGGCTACACCTTC.

V is TRBV5-1 and J is TRBJ2-3; D might be TRBD2 (5 bases). V lost 4 bases to trimming and J lost 2 bases, with 14 bases between them. The CDR3 has 15 residues. Looked up from germline, CDR1 is SGHRS and CDR2 is YFSETQ. CDR3 protein: CASSPNSGYTDTQYF. DNA for the CDR3: TGCGCCAGCAGCCCCAATTCGGGGTACACAGATACGCAGTATTTT.

V and J are TRBV20-1 and TRBJ2-5; the match to TRBD1 covers 10 bases. Losses at the gene ends were 6 bases for V and 4 bases for J; bases not matched to a gene: 5. This CDR3 is 13 amino acids long. Germline values: CDR1 DFQATT, CDR2 SNEGSKA (reference sequence). The CDR3 nucleotides are TGCAGTGCGGGGACAGGGGTTTTAGAGACCCAGTACTTC. Amino acids: CSAGTGVLETQYF.

V is TRBV12-3 or TRBV12-4 and J is TRBJ1-2; TRBD1 agrees at 8 bases. Losses at the gene ends were 6 bases for V and 1 base for J; bases not matched to a gene: 7. CDR3 length equals 15 residues. The CDR3 reads CASRGRQGINYGYTF. The DNA for the CDR3 is TGTGCCAGCAGGGGAAGACAGGGGATTAACTATGGCTACACCTTC.

The rearrangement joins TRBV7-3 to TRBJ1-6; no reliable D call. The CDR3 contains 13 residues. The V gene lost 6 bases and the J gene lost 7 bases, with 10 bases spanning the gap. Germline CDR1 is SGHTA and CDR2 is FQGTGA. Here the CDR3 DNA reads TGTGCCAGCAGAAGCGGTCCGAATTCACCCCTCCACTTT. It codes for CASRSGPNSPLHF.

The V and J genes are TRBV12-3 or TRBV12-4 and TRBJ1-2, with D possibly being TRBD1 (6 bases). Trimming pared 0 bases from V and 8 bases from J, leaving 13 bases between. The CDR3 consists of 14 residues. CDR3 residues: CASSLAIQGPGYTF. CDR3 DNA sequence: TGTGCCAGCAGTTTAGCTATACAGGGCCCGGGCTACACCTTC.

Only a few counts were recorded for this clonotype. The rearrangement uses TRBV19 and TRBJ2-3, with TRBD2 matching 11 bases. Germline CDR1 is LNHDA and CDR2 is SQIVND (reference sequence). V was pared by 4 bases and J by 2 bases, with 2 bases of the junction left unmatched. The CDR3 runs to 15 residues. CDR3 in amino acids: CASSTTSGVTDTQYF. The CDR3 bases are TGTGCCAGTAGTACGACTAGCGGGGTCACAGATACGCAGTATTTT.

There are a few counts of this clonotype. CDR3 sequence reads: CASSFRDRAYNEQFF. In DNA, the CDR3 is TGTGCCAGCAGCTTCCGGGACAGGGCTTACAATGAGCAGTTCTTC. The chain employs TRBV7-9 and TRBJ2-1, with 9 bases lining up with TRBD1. CDR3 length equals 15 residues. CDR1 is SEHNR, CDR2 FQNEAQ, per germline (reference sequence). The trim removed 3 bases at V and 4 bases at J, leaving 4 bases unmatched. Full variable domain (rest looked up from reference TRBV7-9 and TRBJ2-1): DTGVSQNPRHKITKRGQNVTFRCDPISEHNRLYWYRQTLGQGPEFLTYFQNEAQLEKSRLLSDRFSAERPKGSFSTLEIQRTEQGDSAMYLCASSFRDRAYNEQFFGPGTRLTVL.

The gene calls are TRBV12-3 or TRBV12-4 and TRBJ2-5; 9 positions match TRBD2. The trim removed 4 bases at V and 4 bases at J, leaving 7 bases unmatched. The CDR3 spans 15 residues. This CDR3 reads CASSSTGLARETQYF. As DNA, the CDR3 is TGTGCCAGCAGTTCCACGGGACTAGCAAGAGAGACCCAGTACTTC.

The genes are TRBV3-1 and TRBJ2-1, with 12 positions matching TRBD2. Per the germline V gene, CDR1 is LGHDT and CDR2 is YNNKEL (reference sequence). V gave up 4 bases and J gave up 6 bases; unmatched junction bases: 7. The CDR3 has 16 residues. The CDR3 nucleotides read TGTGCCAGCAGCCGCCTAGCGGGGGGGCCTTCCAATGAGCAGTTCTTC. Its protein product is CASSRLAGGPSNEQFF.

The CDR3 DNA reads as TGTGCCAACAGCCCTTCCGGGGCCTTTAACTATGGCTACACCTTC. Protein product: CANSPSGAFNYGYTF. The chain couples TRBV28 to TRBJ1-2; possible D gene TRBD1, 5 bases. The CDR3 is 15 residues long. The V end lost 10 bases, the J end lost 1 base, and 19 bases lay between the germline ends. Germline V gives CDR1 MDHEN, CDR2 SYDVKM.

Concerning this clonotype itself: A junction boundary mismatches the germline segment, possibly from a read error. V usage is TRBV11-2 and J usage is TRBJ2-6; D is possibly TRBD1 (5 bases). Germline assignment: CDR1 SGHAT and CDR2 FQNNGV. CDR3 length equals 13 residues. Written as DNA, the CDR3 is TGTGCCAGCAGCAGCTCTGGGGCCAACGTCCCGACTTTC. This translates into CASSSSGANVPTF.

This clonotype was recorded a few times. This CDR3 is CSAREPISYNEQFF. For the CDR3, the DNA is TGCAGTGCTAGAGAACCGATCTCCTACAATGAGCAGTTCTTC. The chain has TRBV20-1 and TRBJ2-1; D not resolved. Germline V gives CDR1 DFQATT, CDR2 SNEGSKA (reference sequence). The CDR3 totals 14 residues. Trimming stripped 0 bases from V and 0 bases from J, with 6 bases between.